This T cell receptor (beta chain) is from a study of T-cell reconstitution after alpha-beta-depleted transplantation in children (dated by TCRdb to about 2016). The study in broad terms: T-cell immune reconstitution after TCRalphabeta/CD19-depleted allogeneic hematopoietic cell transplantation in children was quantitatively tracked in the study by means of TCR repertoire profiling.

This clonotype has at least ten counts. It lacks a known antigen. The input lacks base qualities; no much larger clone sits a single base away. Receptor libraries were prepared by PCR. The sequencer listed for this sample is Illumina HiSeq 2500. Molecular barcoding was employed in the preparation of TCR libraries, with unique molecular identifiers being used to normalize TCRbeta repertoire quantification. TCRdb trimmed the raw reads at Q25, called clones with MiXCR and kept productive beta chains. For every CDR3 protein sequence, its rows merge into one entry that carries the most common genes and DNA. The sample table holds around 300,000 distinct CDR3 sequences, of which approximately 7.3% were seen once. The ten top clones hold approximately 8.2% of the sample. The treatment or condition label for this specimen denotes: allogeneic hematopoietic cell transplantation with graft depleted of TCRalphabeta T cells and CD19 B cells. The children who served as transplant recipients had been given grafts of TCRalphabeta/CD19-depleted allogeneic hematopoietic cells.

What the work shows at the level of the full study, not this receptor alone: In some patients, high TCRbeta diversity at day 60 was attributed to recipient T cells and intrathymic progenitors that had survived conditioning. About two months after transplant, the apparently early recovery of alphabetaT-cell counts reportedly depended on just several hundred clones that had expanded rapidly and came from non-depleted graft cells. The frequencies of hyperexpanded clones fell over the following months, and after one year, T-cell counts and TCRbeta diversity were mostly attributed to newly produced T cells.

The specimen comprised peripheral blood, sampled 360 days after TCRalphabeta/CD19-depleted stem cell transplant. The sequence was collected from a female patient between 2 and 15 years old who had a stem cell transplant for Fanconi anemia, so the T cells may come from the graft donor.

The nucleotides are TGTGCCACCAGTGACTTAGGACAGTACAATGAGCAGTTCTTC. The translation is CATSDLGQYNEQFF. Recombination joined TRBV24-1 with TRBJ2-1; the D gene is perhaps TRBD1, from 6 matching bases. The CDR3 measures 14 amino acids from cysteine to phenylalanine. Only the CDR3 part of the read is kept: 42 bases, read in frame from the first base. Trimming costs V 4 bases and J 4 bases, and their ends lie 10 bases apart. Looking up the germline V gene yields CDR1 KGHDR and CDR2 SFDVKD.